These T cell receptor beta chains were read from a single sample in a study of T cell repertoires in cytomegalovirus infection. Each CDR3 protein gets one entry after TCRdb re-called the reads with MiXCR. The table lists 550,000 to 700,000 distinct CDR3 sequences, about 40% of them singletons. No antigen is known for these receptors. The sample in question was cultured PBMCs, obtained from culture after CMV antigen stimulation. The origin of the receptors is a human donor in good health (CMV status not recorded). Some clones in this sample may be carry-over from other donors' samples. Each CDR3 is given without its conserved first and last residue.

v_gene	j_gene	len	CDR3aa
TRBV7-2	TRBJ2-7	11	ASSRGRRYEQY
TRBV20-1	TRBJ2-3	15	SARDPFWQGGTDTQY
TRBV7-9	TRBJ1-2	13	ASSLGTAVNYGYT
TRBV27	TRBJ2-3	13	ASRLLAGAGDTQY
TRBV7-2	TRBJ1-3	15	ASSFSTGISSGNTIY
TRBV4-1	TRBJ2-3	15	ASSLNTAGTWKDTQY
TRBV15	TRBJ1-5	14	ATSNSNIRVGQPQH
TRBV7-2	TRBJ2-5	12	ATKVGGVGETQY
TRBV6-1	TRBJ2-3	10	ASSEEWDTQY
TRBV7-2	TRBJ2-5	15	ASSFLPTGAGQETQY
TRBV6-2/TRBV6-3	TRBJ2-1	12	ASVPRGINNEQF
TRBV7-9	TRBJ1-3	13	ASSLLTGGGNTIY
TRBV7-6	TRBJ2-7	13	ASSLDASGSYEQY
TRBV6-5	TRBJ1-4	13	ASSYSGGIGGKLF
TRBV6-8	TRBJ2-7	11	ASSWAVSYEQY
TRBV7-9	TRBJ2-7	11	ASSPLGAYEQY
TRBV7-2	TRBJ1-2	12	ASSFRQGSGGYT
TRBV7-2	TRBJ2-3	16	ASSLALPGYRSTDTQY
TRBV28	TRBJ1-6	12	ASRTDLPNSPLH
TRBV19	TRBJ1-2	11	ASSIGQGFGYT
TRBV7-2	TRBJ1-2	11	ASSPSPGAGYT
TRBV12-3/TRBV12-4	TRBJ2-2	13	ASSPRAGNTGELF
TRBV6-2/TRBV6-3	TRBJ2-5	15	ASSYGLAAITQETQY
TRBV7-2	TRBJ1-4	10	ASNNPSEKLF
TRBV7-4	TRBJ1-3	11	AGGRMLENTIY
TRBV7-1	TRBJ2-7	12	ASSSRDRGREQY
TRBV7-9	TRBJ1-1	12	ASSPHRDRTEAF
TRBV12-3/TRBV12-4	TRBJ2-4	13	ASTPPVGTVNIQY
TRBV20-1	TRBJ2-3	10	SARDQGDTQY
TRBV11-2	TRBJ2-2	11	ASSLDIYGELF
TRBV7-9	TRBJ2-7	10	ASSTVGGEQY
TRBV4-1	TRBJ2-1	12	ASSRGQGNNEQF
TRBV7-2	TRBJ2-5	13	ASSLGVARQETQY
TRBV7-2	TRBJ2-1	15	ASSLGAAGANGNEQF
TRBV20-1	TRBJ1-5	13	SATDNTVPNQPQH
TRBV5-1	TRBJ1-3	14	ASSPGTASSGNTIY
TRBV5-1	TRBJ2-3	11	ASSLEAGDTQY
TRBV28	TRBJ1-1	11	ASSLGGMSEAF
TRBV12-3/TRBV12-4	TRBJ2-7	11	ASSGRISYEQY
TRBV6-1	TRBJ2-6	16	ASTPVSPGGEGANVLT
TRBV7-2	TRBJ2-4	14	ASSLVLRIATNIQY
TRBV7-2	TRBJ2-2	14	ASSLGIGGSTGELF